Below are 23 T cell receptor beta chains sequenced from a single sample in a study of OX40 agonist ivuxolimab in advanced cancers. Libraries were constructed by the immunoSEQ multiplex PCR assay. The immuneACCESS repertoire file appears here via TCRdb, limited to in-frame rearrangements. These files lack a portion of the clones; in checked studies, under half of the deficit traces to unresolved V genes, and the cause of the others is not known. The sample table contains 60,000 to 85,000 clones; only one count was recorded for around nine tenths of them. The ten largest clones represent approximately 1% of the sample. The input for sequencing was CD4+ or CD8+ T cells sorted from blood, taken in a trial of the OX40 agonist ivuxolimab. These receptors all come from an adult with an advanced solid tumor such as melanoma, head and neck, liver or kidney cancer.

The chain carries TRBV2 and TRBJ2-1; 9 bases are shared with TRBD2. CDR1 is SNHLY and CDR2 is FYNNEI in the germline V gene. This CDR3 region has 12 residues. Trimming cost V 3 bases and J 10 bases; bases outside gene matches: 1. The CDR3 protein is CASSETSGEQFF. CDR3 nucleotide sequence: TGTGCCAGCAGTGAGACTAGCGGAGAGCAGTTCTTC.

V and J are TRBV2 and TRBJ1-2; no clear D. Germline CDR1 and CDR2: SNHLY and FYNNEI. CDR3 length: 13 residues. V shed 7 bases and J shed 4 bases, with 13 bases lying between them. In nucleotides, the CDR3 is TGTGCCAGCACCAACTCAGCCGTCTATGGCTACACCTTC. Its translation is CASTNSAVYGYTF.

V and J are TRBV7-2 and TRBJ1-1; 8 nucleotides line up with TRBD1. The germline CDR1 and CDR2 sequences are SGHTA and FQGNSA. This CDR3 comprises 16 residues. Trimming removed 5 bases from V and 0 bases from J; junction bases left unmatched: 8. The CDR3 DNA sequence: TGTGCCAGCAGCCAACCCTCAGGGGGCATGAACACTGAAGCTTTCTTT. Protein product: CASSQPSGGMNTEAFF.

The chain joins TRBV6-6 to TRBJ1-5; D remains ambiguous. CDR1 and CDR2 (germline): MNHNY, SVGAGI (reference sequence). The CDR3 is 14 amino acids. V lost 7 bases and J 10 bases, leaving 20 bases between the germline ends. The CDR3 is CASKADRQSVPQHF. CDR3 sequence (DNA): TGTGCCAGCAAGGCAGATCGGCAATCCGTCCCCCAGCATTTT.

The genes are TRBV5-6 and TRBJ2-5; TRBD2 aligns across 7 bases. Germline assignment: CDR1 SGHDT and CDR2 YYEEEE. The CDR3 consists of 13 residues. J lost 9 bases, V lost 2 bases, and 7 bases had no gene match. CDR3 DNA: TGTGCCAGCAGCTTAAATCAGGGAGGGGCCCAGTACTTC. Translation: CASSLNQGGAQYF.

V usage is TRBV6-1 and J usage is TRBJ2-7; D is possibly TRBD2 (5 bases). Germline assignment: CDR1 MNHNS and CDR2 SASEGT. The CDR3 loop spans 13 amino acids. V was shortened by 0 bases and J by 4 bases, with 7 bases between the two germline ends. The CDR3 sequence: CASSEARAYEQYF. The CDR3 nucleotides read TGTGCCAGCAGTGAAGCGAGGGCGTACGAGCAGTACTTC.

The J gene is TRBJ2-3, the V gene TRBV9, with D possibly matching TRBD1 (5 bases). Trimming shortened V by 4 bases and J by 2 bases, and 11 bases separated the two germline ends. The CDR3 consists of 14 residues. In germline, CDR1 is SGDLS, CDR2 YYNGEE. The CDR3 reads CASSPDSHTDTQYF. Written as DNA, the CDR3 is TGTGCCAGCAGCCCCGACAGTCACACAGATACGCAGTATTTT.

This chain connects TRBV9 to TRBJ2-1; 10 bases match TRBD2. Germline-derived CDR1 and CDR2 are SGDLS and YYNGEE. Germline trimming cut 0 bases from V and 6 bases from J; bases unmatched to any gene: 0. This CDR3 region has 14 residues. The CDR3 DNA is TGTGCCAGCAGCGTAGCTAGCGGGGGCAATGAGCAGTTCTTC. Protein: CASSVASGGNEQFF.

The rearrangement joins TRBV18 to TRBJ1-5; a weak D match, TRBD1 (5 bases). There are 14 residues in the CDR3. The ends were cut back, 6 bases at V and 5 bases at J, with 14 bases in the middle. Germline V gene lookup returns CDR1 KGHSH and CDR2 LQKENI. The CDR3 protein is CASSPNGAYQPQHF. CDR3 sequence (DNA): TGTGCCAGCTCTCCGAACGGGGCCTATCAGCCCCAGCATTTT.

This clone appeared a few times. V is TRBV27 and J is TRBJ1-4; tentative D call: TRBD1 (5 bases). The CDR3 has 15 amino acids. V shed 7 bases and J shed 11 bases, with 23 bases lying between them. Germline loops: CDR1 MNHEY, CDR2 SMNVEV (reference sequence). CDR3 residues: CASIKTARTGGKLFF. For the CDR3, the DNA is TGTGCCAGCATCAAAACGGCCCGCACAGGAGGGAAACTGTTTTTT.

The J gene is TRBJ2-1, the V gene TRBV9; 10 bases are a match to TRBD2. The V and J ends lost 0 bases and 8 bases, in that order; junction bases with no gene match: 8. The CDR3 contains 16 residues. CDR1 SGDLS and CDR2 YYNGEE come from the germline V gene. CDR3 nucleotides: TGTGCCAGCAGCGTAGGGGGTAGCGGGAGGAAGGATGAGCAGTTCTTC. It is translated as CASSVGGSGRKDEQFF. Full variable domain (remainder filled in from reference TRBV9 and TRBJ2-1): DSGVTQTPKHLITATGQRVTLRCSPRSGDLSVYWYQQSLDQGLQFLIQYYNGEERAKGNILERFSAQQFPDLHSELNLSSLELGDSALYFCASSVGGSGRKDEQFFGPGTRLTVL.

CDR3: CASSSMGGGREKLFF. For the CDR3, the DNA is TGTGCCAGCAGCTCTATGGGAGGGGGCCGGGAAAAACTGTTTTTT. V usage is TRBV5-6 and J usage is TRBJ1-4, with 7 nucleotides matching TRBD1. Germline loops: CDR1 SGHDT, CDR2 YYEEEE. V was clipped by 3 bases and J by 8 bases; unmatched bases: 10. The CDR3 has 15 amino acids.

The chain couples TRBV7-9 to TRBJ1-1, with D maybe TRBD1 (5 bases). V was cut by 8 bases and J by 7 bases, with 8 bases left in between. This CDR3 comprises 10 residues. Germline loops: CDR1 SEHNR, CDR2 FQNEAQ (reference sequence). The CDR3 is CASGGNEAFF. CDR3 in DNA: TGTGCCAGCGGGGGGAATGAAGCTTTCTTT. Full variable domain (outside the CDR3, taken from reference TRBV7-9 and TRBJ1-1): DTGVSQNPRHKITKRGQNVTFRCDPISEHNRLYWYRQTLGQGPEFLTYFQNEAQLEKSRLLSDRFSAERPKGSFSTLEIQRTEQGDSAMYLCASGGNEAFFGQGTRLTVV.

Concerning this clone: A junction end diverges from the germline sequence, so it may reflect a read error. This chain joins TRBV5-1 and TRBJ1-2; TRBD1 aligns across 7 bases. Germline V gene lookup returns CDR1 SGHRS and CDR2 YFSETQ. This CDR3 spans 15 amino acids. Written as DNA, the CDR3 is TGCGCCAGCAGCTTGGCGACCAGGGGGAACTCTGGCTACACCTTC. Residues: CASSLATRGNSGYTF. The variable domain in full, completed from reference TRBV5-1 and TRBJ1-2, reads KAGVTQTPRYLIKTRGQQVTLSCSPISGHRSVSWYQQTPGQGLQFLFEYFSETQRNKGNFPGRFSGRQFSNSRSEMNVSTLELGDSALYLCASSLATRGNSGYTFGSGTRLTVV.

The chain employs TRBV5-1 and TRBJ2-3, with 7 bases that match TRBD2. This CDR3 region has 16 residues. V dropped 0 bases and J dropped 8; count of bases not matched to a gene: 12. Germline lookup yields CDR1 SGHRS and CDR2 YFSETQ. CDR3 in amino acids: CASSLGRGGQRGTQYF. The CDR3 bases are TGCGCCAGCAGCTTGGGGAGGGGAGGGCAGCGAGGTACGCAGTATTTT.

The chain carries TRBV6-4 and TRBJ2-3; 10 bases are a match to TRBD2. CDR1 and CDR2 from the germline V gene are MRHNA and SNTAGT. Trimming cost V 4 bases and J 0 bases; bases outside gene matches: 4. The CDR3 runs 16 residues. The CDR3 spells CASSAGLADSTDTQYF. The CDR3 bases are TGTGCCAGCAGTGCTGGACTAGCGGATAGCACAGATACGCAGTATTTT.

This clone was seen once. The chain joins TRBV7-2 to TRBJ1-2; 8 nucleotides match TRBD1. CDR3 size: 15 residues. Germline CDR1 reads SGHTA; CDR2 reads FQGNSA. V shed 5 bases and J 4 bases; nucleotides not matched to a gene: 9. This chain's CDR3 is CASSVDRGYGYGYTF. CDR3 nucleotides: TGTGCCAGCAGCGTCGACAGGGGATATGGCTATGGCTACACCTTC.

CDR3 in amino acids: CASSKLQGAGYEQYF. The CDR3 DNA sequence: TGTGCCAGTAGTAAACTACAGGGCGCGGGCTACGAGCAGTACTTC. This chain connects TRBV19 to TRBJ2-7; a possible D gene is TRBD1 (6 bases). Germline V lookup: CDR1 LNHDA, CDR2 SQIVND (reference sequence). This CDR3 region has 15 residues. V dropped 4 bases and J dropped 3 bases, with 16 bases sitting between them.

The chain carries TRBV18 and TRBJ2-5, with unresolved D. V was pared by 4 bases and J by 3 bases, with 9 bases between. The CDR3 spans 13 residues. Germline V CDR1 and CDR2: KGHSH, LQKENI. The CDR3 loop is CASSRQVKETQYF. The CDR3 region has the DNA TGTGCCAGCTCACGCCAGGTCAAAGAGACCCAGTACTTC.

This chain links TRBV28 with TRBJ2-5; D might be TRBD2 (6 bases). This CDR3 has 14 amino acids. Germline V gene data show CDR1 as MDHEN and CDR2 as SYDVKM. Trimming shortened V by 8 bases and J by 2 bases, and 15 bases separated the two germline ends. This CDR3 reads CASRLGGLQETQYF. As DNA, the CDR3 is TGTGCCAGCCGCCTCGGGGGATTGCAAGAGACCCAGTACTTC.

The count of this clone is one. This rearrangement joins TRBV5-6 to TRBJ2-5; 9 bases fit TRBD1. CDR1 and CDR2 from the germline V gene are SGHDT and YYEEEE. The J segment lost 5 bases and the V segment lost 4 bases, leaving 9 bases of the junction unmatched. The CDR3 extends over 15 amino acids. The CDR3 DNA reads TGTGCCAGCAGCCGATTACAGGGGGCAGAGGAGACCCAGTACTTC. As protein: CASSRLQGAEETQYF.

The chain has TRBV13 and TRBJ1-4; perhaps TRBD1 as D (5 bases). In germline, CDR1 is PRHDT, CDR2 FYEKMQ (reference sequence). The CDR3 length is 17 residues. V was trimmed by 1 base and J by 5 bases, leaving 17 bases between them. Here the CDR3 reads CASSLAPLRAKNEKLFF. Here the CDR3 DNA reads TGTGCCAGCAGCTTAGCCCCCCTCAGGGCCAAGAATGAAAAACTGTTTTTT.

The rearrangement links TRBV7-2 to TRBJ1-2; D unclear. The germline V gene has CDR1 SGHTA and CDR2 FQGNSA. Trimming cost V 0 bases and J 14 bases, with 10 bases left between them. The CDR3 is 11 amino acids. CDR3 in amino acids: CASSLAQTWTF. CDR3 nucleotide sequence: TGTGCCAGCAGCTTAGCGCAGACCTGGACCTTC.